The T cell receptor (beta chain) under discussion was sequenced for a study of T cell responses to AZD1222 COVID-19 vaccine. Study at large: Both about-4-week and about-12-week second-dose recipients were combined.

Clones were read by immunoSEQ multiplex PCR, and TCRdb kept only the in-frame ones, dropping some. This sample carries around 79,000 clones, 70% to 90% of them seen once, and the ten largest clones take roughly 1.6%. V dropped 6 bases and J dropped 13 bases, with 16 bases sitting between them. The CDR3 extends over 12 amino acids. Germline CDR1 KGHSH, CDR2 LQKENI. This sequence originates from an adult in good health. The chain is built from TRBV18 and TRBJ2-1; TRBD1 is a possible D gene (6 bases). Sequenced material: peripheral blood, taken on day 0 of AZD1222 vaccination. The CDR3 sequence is CASSSMTGTQFF. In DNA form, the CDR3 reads TGTGCCAGCTCGTCCATGACCGGGACACAGTTCTTC.